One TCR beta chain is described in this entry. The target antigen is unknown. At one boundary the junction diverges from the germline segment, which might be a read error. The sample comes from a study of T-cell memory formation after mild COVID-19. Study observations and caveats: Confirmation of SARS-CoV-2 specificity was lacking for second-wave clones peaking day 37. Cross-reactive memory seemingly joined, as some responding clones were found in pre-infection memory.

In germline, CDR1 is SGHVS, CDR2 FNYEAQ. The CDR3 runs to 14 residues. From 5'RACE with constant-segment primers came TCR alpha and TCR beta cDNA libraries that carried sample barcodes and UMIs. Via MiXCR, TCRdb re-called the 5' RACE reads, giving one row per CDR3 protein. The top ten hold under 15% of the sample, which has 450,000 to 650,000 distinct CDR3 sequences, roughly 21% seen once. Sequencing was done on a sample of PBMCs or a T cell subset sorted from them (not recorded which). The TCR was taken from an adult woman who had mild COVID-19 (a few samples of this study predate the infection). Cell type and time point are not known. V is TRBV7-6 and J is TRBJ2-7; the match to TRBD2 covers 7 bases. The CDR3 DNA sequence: TGTGCCGGCAGTCTGAGCGGGACCTCCTACGAGCAGTACTTC. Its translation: CAGSLSGTSYEQYF.